These 10 T cell receptor beta chains came from one sample sequenced in a study of spatial heterogeneity in lung cancer. TCRdb reprocessed the 5' RACE reads with MiXCR, giving one entry per CDR3 protein. The sample comprises around 32,000 distinct CDR3 sequences, about 10% of which are singletons, and 25% to 35% rests with the top ten. Noted time point: blood at routine non-recurrence follow-up after resection. The sample consisted of PBMCs, taken at follow-up. Source of these receptors: a female donor with early-stage non-small cell lung cancer.

Worth noting for this clonotype: A clone one base away is much larger, so this may be a read error. The chain is built from TRBV28 and TRBJ2-7, with D perhaps TRBD1 (6 bases). The CDR3 covers 16 residues. Germline V gene sequence: CDR1 MDHEN, CDR2 SYDVKM. V was trimmed by 5 bases and J by 0 bases, leaving 17 bases between them. This CDR3 reads CASSPFPGVSSYEQYF. CDR3 coding DNA: TGTGCCAGCAGTCCCTTCCCAGGGGTTAGCTCCTACGAGCAGTACTTC.

In regard to this clonotype: Relative to the germline gene, one junction end is altered; a read error may explain this. The rearrangement joins TRBV20-1 to TRBJ2-7; D gene unclear. There are 12 residues in the CDR3. Per the germline V gene, CDR1 is DFQATT and CDR2 is SNEGSKA (reference sequence). The CDR3 loop reads CSARGIFYEQYF. CDR3 nucleotide sequence: TGTAGTGCTAGAGGCATTTTCTACGAGCAGTACTTC.

The CDR3 DNA reads as TGTGCCAGCAGTTTATCTAGCGTCTATTACAATGAGCAGTTCTTC. Amino acids: CASSLSSVYYNEQFF. V gene TRBV27 combines with J gene TRBJ2-1; D might be TRBD2 (5 bases). The V end lost 0 bases, the J end lost 4 bases, and 10 bases lay between the germline ends. The CDR3 extends over 15 amino acids. Germline V lookup: CDR1 MNHEY, CDR2 SMNVEV (reference sequence).

The chain links TRBV20-1 to TRBJ2-2; TRBD2 agrees at 8 bases. The CDR3 consists of 15 residues. V trimming: 3 bases; J trimming: 1 base; junction bases outside the gene matches: 4. Per germline, CDR1 DFQATT and CDR2 SNEGSKA (reference sequence). CDR3 DNA sequence: TGCAGTGCTAGCGGCGGGGGGTGGAACACCGGGGAGCTGTTTTTT. Translating gives CSASGGGWNTGELFF.

The rearrangement joins TRBV3-1 to TRBJ2-7; D gene uncertain. This CDR3 comprises 12 residues. V was shortened by 0 bases and J by 7 bases, with 7 bases between the two germline ends. Per the germline V gene, CDR1 is LGHDT and CDR2 is YNNKEL (reference sequence). The CDR3 region has the DNA TGTGCCAGCAGCCAAGAGGGTAGGGAGCAGTACTTC. Protein: CASSQEGREQYF.

The rearrangement links TRBV27 to TRBJ1-2; TRBD1 aligns across 9 bases. J gave up 10 bases and V 4 bases, and 7 bases lay outside the gene matches. The V gene's germline CDR1 is MNHEY and CDR2 SMNVEV (reference sequence). The CDR3 sequence is 13 residues long. DNA for the CDR3: TGTGCCAGCAGTTCCGGACAGGGGAGGAACTACACCTTC. This gives the protein CASSSGQGRNYTF.

As regards this clonotype: One base away lies a much larger clone, so this may be a sequencing read error. The gene calls are TRBV5-1 and TRBJ1-2; D may be TRBD1 (5 bases). CDR1 SGHRS and CDR2 YFSETQ come from the germline V gene. CDR3 length: 13 residues. CDR3 sequence reads: CASSGAQSYGYSF. The CDR3 nucleotides read TGCGCCAGCAGCGGGGCACAGAGCTATGGCTACTCCTTC.

In this sample, this clonotype turned up many times. The rearrangement joins TRBV7-3 to TRBJ2-1, with 8 bases fitting TRBD1. Looked up from germline, CDR1 is SGHTA and CDR2 is FQGTGA. This CDR3 region has 15 residues. V lost 3 bases, J lost 3 bases, and 4 bases stayed unmatched. CDR3 sequence (DNA): TGTGCCAGCAGCTTTACAGGGGGAGGCTACAATGAGCAGTTCTTC. The encoded protein is CASSFTGGGYNEQFF.

This clonotype came up a few times. One junction end does not reproduce the germline sequence, and a read error may be involved. The chain employs TRBV28 and TRBJ1-1; D might be TRBD1 (5 bases). This CDR3 region has 11 residues. The germline V gene has CDR1 MDHEN and CDR2 SYDVKM. CDR3 DNA: TGTGCCTCGGGGCAGAACAGTGAAGCTTTCTTT. Amino acid sequence: CASGQNSEAFF. The entire variable domain, with the rest obtained from reference TRBV28 and TRBJ1-1, is as follows: DVKVTQSSRYLVKRTGEKVFLECVQDMDHENMFWYRQDPGLGLRLIYFSYDVKMKEKGDIPEGYSVSREKKERFSLILESASTNQTSMYLCASGQNSEAFFGQGTRLTVV.

This clonotype was detected ten times or more. This chain connects TRBV9 to TRBJ2-7; TRBD1 is a possible D gene (6 bases). This CDR3 has 13 residues. V lost 3 bases, J lost 7 bases, and 14 bases lay in between. Germline V gives CDR1 SGDLS, CDR2 YYNGEE. The CDR3 coding sequence is TGTGCCAGCAGCGCTACAGGGTCTGGTGAGCAGTACTTC. It codes for CASSATGSGEQYF.